This is a list of T cell receptor beta chains from one sample in a study of cytomegalovirus exposure and HLA in healthy donors. TCRdb keeps only in-frame clones here, not all; method: immunoSEQ multiplex PCR. The sample includes about 160,000 clones, approximately 72% of them seen just once. Input material: PBMCs. Receptors were obtained from a female donor in good health and CMV-seronegative. Each CDR3 is given with its conserved first and last residue. The D gene is left open where the match is weak. Not all rows give a size; the values are once, few, many and, for expanded clones, a class.

NA	TRBD1	TRBV7-8	TRBJ2-3	TGTGCCAGCAGCTGGGACAGGTCTAACGCAGATACGCAGTATTTT	CASSWDRSNADTQYF
few	NA	TRBV25-1	TRBJ1-5	TGTGCCAGCAGCGATCCGGGAGGGCCCCAGCATTTT	CASSDPGGPQHF
NA	NA	TRBV4-2	TRBJ1-2	TGTGCCAGCAGCCAAGGTGGAGGGCTATATGGCTACACCTTC	CASSQGGGLYGYTF
once	TRBD1	TRBV29-1	TRBJ1-2	TGCAGCGTTGAAGGAGGGGGCGTCTATGGCTACACCTTC	CSVEGGGVYGYTF
NA	NA	TRBV7-3	TRBJ1-1	TGTGCCAGCAGTTTCAGCGGAGGGGCTGAAGCTTTCTTT	CASSFSGGAEAFF
NA	TRBD1	TRBV2	TRBJ2-5	TGTGCCAGCAGTGGGGGACAGGGGGCCTGGGAGACCCAGTACTTC	CASSGGQGAWETQYF
NA	NA	TRBV7-9	TRBJ2-1	TGTGCCAGCAGCTTAGTCCGGCAGGGGGGTAATGAGCAGTTCTTC	CASSLVRQGGNEQFF
NA	NA	TRBV7-2	TRBJ2-2	TGTGCCAGCAGCTTTAGTCGCCAGGGAGGAACCGGGGAGCTGTTTTTT	CASSFSRQGGTGELFF
NA	TRBD2	TRBV7-2	TRBJ2-5	TGTGCCAGCAGCTTAACGGTAGCGGGAGGGCCGGGGAAGACCCAGTACTTC	CASSLTVAGGPGKTQYF
NA	NA	TRBV29-1	TRBJ1-5	TGCAGCGTTGGAAGCGGGGAGCAGCCCCAGCATTTT	CSVGSGEQPQHF
few	NA	TRBV6-4	TRBJ1-2	TGTGCCAGCAGTGAGTCAGGGGTCGGCTACACCTTC	CASSESGVGYTF
once	NA	TRBV6-5	TRBJ1-5	TGTGCCAGCAGTTCGACCTCTAAGGGGAGCAATCAGCCCCAGCATTTT	CASSSTSKGSNQPQHF
NA	NA	TRBV2	TRBJ2-2	TGTGCCAGCAGTGAAGCGACTAACACCGGGGAGCTGTTTTTT	CASSEATNTGELFF
NA	TRBD1	TRBV7-3	TRBJ1-2	TGTGCCAGCAGCTCCCAACAGGGGGCGGGTGGCTACACCTTC	CASSSQQGAGGYTF
NA	NA	TRBV19	TRBJ2-1	TGTGCCAGTAGTATACCCGGCAGGCCAAATGAGCAGTTCTTC	CASSIPGRPNEQFF
once	TRBD2	TRBV7-9	TRBJ2-3	TGTGCCAGCAGCGAGGTCAGCGGGGATACCACAGATACGCAGTATTTT	CASSEVSGDTTDTQYF
NA	NA	TRBV5-1	TRBJ2-1	TGCGCCAGCAGCCGGGACTCTAACAATGAGCAGTTCTTC	CASSRDSNNEQFF
NA	TRBD2	TRBV7-8	TRBJ2-7	TGTGCCAGCAGCTCGCTAGCGGGAGGGTCCTACGAGCAGTACTTC	CASSSLAGGSYEQYF
NA	NA	TRBV30	TRBJ2-4	TGTGCCTGGAGTGTAAGGCGGGCCTCGAGCGGGGCCAAAAACATTCAGTACTTC	CAWSVRRASSGAKNIQYF
NA	TRBD1	TRBV7-2	TRBJ2-3	TGTGCCAGCAGGACAGGGGGGAGCACAGATACGCAGTATTTT	CASRTGGSTDTQYF
NA	TRBD2	TRBV10-1	TRBJ2-3	TGCGCCAGCAGTGACGGGGCGGGGGTAAATCAAGATACGCAGTATTTT	CASSDGAGVNQDTQYF
once	NA	TRBV9	TRBJ2-6	TGTGCCAGCAGCTCGTCCCGGTCCCGCTCTGGGGCCAACGTCCTGACTTTC	CASSSSRSRSGANVLTF